The next 20 T cell receptor beta chains were all read from a single sample in a study of blood T cell repertoires in COVID-19. Assay: immunoSEQ multiplex PCR; the TCRdb copy retains only in-frame clones and omits some. Of approximately 130,000 clones in the sample, roughly four fifths were seen once. Source material: PBMCs or T cells enriched from blood (not recorded which). These receptors all stem from a man in his thirties or forties who had recovered from COVID-19.

V usage is TRBV6-5 and J usage is TRBJ2-2, with D uncertain. Trimming removed 7 bases at V and 4 bases at J, with 10 bases between. The germline V gene encodes CDR1 MNHEY and CDR2 SVGAGI. CDR3 size: 13 residues. This chain's CDR3 is CASTKPTTGELFF. The CDR3 nucleotides read TGTGCCAGCACTAAACCCACCACCGGGGAGCTGTTTTTT.

The chain uses TRBV7-2 and TRBJ1-2; perhaps TRBD1 as D (6 bases). The CDR3 has 16 residues. The germline gives CDR1 SGHTA, CDR2 FQGNSA. V gave up 5 bases and J gave up 5 bases, with 21 bases separating them. The CDR3 sequence: CASSQTPDPGDYGYTF. The DNA of the CDR3 is TGTGCCAGCAGCCAAACACCCGATCCAGGGGATTATGGCTACACCTTC.

The chain recombines TRBV6-5 with TRBJ2-1; 9 bases match TRBD2. V dropped 11 bases and J dropped 3; count of bases not matched to a gene: 5. The length of the CDR3 is 13 residues. Per the germline V gene, CDR1 is MNHEY and CDR2 is SVGAGI. The CDR3 bases are TGTGCCGCGGGGGGGGTCGGCTACAATGAGCAGTTCTTC. Amino acid sequence: CAAGGVGYNEQFF.

V gene TRBV14 combines with J gene TRBJ1-6; D is unresolved. In germline, CDR1 is SGHDN, CDR2 FVKESK. Trimming cost V 0 bases and J 8 bases, with 8 bases left between them. The CDR3 is 14 amino acids. The CDR3 nucleotides are TGTGCCAGCAGCCAAGATCTCCCCTATTCACCCCTCCACTTT. Translation gives CASSQDLPYSPLHF.

V usage is TRBV30 and J usage is TRBJ1-1; no clear D. V was pared by 3 bases and J by 2 bases, with 10 bases between. The CDR3 length is 13 residues. Per the germline V gene, CDR1 is GTSNPN and CDR2 is SVGIG (reference sequence). CDR3 DNA: TGTGCCTGGAGCGGCGAGGCCAACACTGAAGCTTTCTTT. This codes for CAWSGEANTEAFF. Based on the CDR3 plus reference TRBV30 and TRBJ1-1, the full variable domain is SQTIHQWPATLVQPVGSPLSLECTVEGTSNPNLYWYRQAAGRGLQLLFYSVGIGQISSEVPQNLSASRPQDRQFILSSKKLLLSDSGFYLCAWSGEANTEAFFGQGTRLTVV.

The chain has TRBV30 and TRBJ1-5, with 10 bases that match TRBD1. The trim removed 3 bases at V and 5 bases at J, leaving 7 bases unmatched. Germline-derived CDR1 and CDR2 are GTSNPN and SVGIG (reference sequence). The CDR3 has 15 residues. DNA of the CDR3: TGTGCCTGGAGCGCCGGACAGGGGGTCTATCAGCCCCAGCATTTT. This translates into CAWSAGQGVYQPQHF.

The chain combines TRBV6-5 with TRBJ2-7; 9 bases fit TRBD2. This CDR3 is 15 amino acids long. Germline V lookup: CDR1 MNHEY, CDR2 SVGAGI. V gave up 6 bases and J gave up 2 bases; unmatched junction bases: 8. The CDR3 DNA reads as TGTGCCAGCAGCCCGACTAGCGGTTCTCCCTACGAGCAGTACTTC. The encoded protein is CASSPTSGSPYEQYF.

V usage is TRBV18 and J usage is TRBJ2-7; 7 bases are shared with TRBD2. Germline CDR1 and CDR2: KGHSH and LQKENI. The CDR3 has 15 residues. V gave up 5 bases and J gave up 2 bases; unmatched junction bases: 9. In nucleotides, the CDR3 is TGTGCCAGCTCAGGCCCCGGAGCGGGGACCTACGAGCAGTACTTC. As protein: CASSGPGAGTYEQYF.

CDR3 in amino acids: CASSQDGFSPLHF. In DNA form, the CDR3 reads TGCGCCAGCAGCCAGGATGGGTTTTCACCCCTCCACTTT. The chain uses TRBV5-1 and TRBJ1-6; no firm D call. CDR1 and CDR2 from the germline V gene are SGHRS and YFSETQ. With 4 bases removed from V and 9 bases from J, the gap between germline ends came to 11 bases. This CDR3 spans 13 amino acids.

V usage is TRBV7-9 and J usage is TRBJ2-5, with TRBD2 as a possible D gene (6 bases). V was cut by 5 bases and J by 4 bases, with 23 bases left in between. Germline CDR1 reads SEHNR; CDR2 reads FQNEAQ (reference sequence). The CDR3 contains 17 residues. CDR3 residues: CASSNQMTRGGRETQYF. DNA for the CDR3: TGTGCCAGCAGCAACCAGATGACTAGAGGTGGTAGAGAGACCCAGTACTTC.

This chain connects TRBV29-1 to TRBJ1-1; 7 bases agree with TRBD1. The germline CDR1 and CDR2 sequences are SQVTM and ANQGSEA. The CDR3 has 14 residues. The junction had 10 bases not matched to a gene; V was cut back by 5 bases and J by 4 bases. CDR3 region: CSVTRGNGGTEAFF. The CDR3 nucleotides are TGCAGCGTTACCAGGGGGAATGGGGGCACTGAAGCTTTCTTT.

The CDR3 sequence: CSVSIGTENTEAFF. CDR3 coding DNA: TGCAGCGTCTCGATTGGGACAGAAAACACTGAAGCTTTCTTT. The rearrangement uses TRBV29-1 and TRBJ1-1; 7 bases agree with TRBD1. The J segment lost 2 bases and the V segment lost 6 bases, leaving 9 bases of the junction unmatched. The CDR3 has 14 residues. Germline CDR1 and CDR2: SQVTM and ANQGSEA.

This chain uses TRBV19 with TRBJ1-5; D remains unclear. Germline lookup yields CDR1 LNHDA and CDR2 SQIVND (reference sequence). This CDR3 has 17 amino acids. V was pared by 1 base and J by 0 bases, with 13 bases between. As DNA, the CDR3 is TGTGCCAGTAGTATAGCCGGCGGATATTATAGCAATCAGCCCCAGCATTTT. It is translated as CASSIAGGYYSNQPQHF.

In this sample, this clone turned up once. The chain links TRBV11-3 to TRBJ2-3, with a weak D call TRBD2 (6 bases). V gave up 5 bases and J gave up 0 bases, with 12 bases separating them. Looked up from germline, CDR1 is SGHNT and CDR2 is YENEEA. The CDR3 is 15 amino acids. CDR3 bases: TGTGCCAGCAGCCCGGGACTGAAAAGCACAGATACGCAGTATTTT. It translates to CASSPGLKSTDTQYF.

CDR3 nucleotides: TGTGCCAGCAGTGCCGTGGCCACCTCTGGGGCCAACGTCCTGACTTTC. Translating it yields CASSAVATSGANVLTF. The chain employs TRBV6-4 and TRBJ2-6; D gene unclear. With 4 bases removed from V and 0 bases from J, the gap between germline ends came to 10 bases. The CDR3 contains 16 residues. In germline, CDR1 is MRHNA, CDR2 SNTAGT.

This clone was picked up one time. The chain joins TRBV30 to TRBJ1-4; TRBD1 agrees at 10 bases. V was pared by 4 bases and J by 7 bases, with 3 bases of the junction left unmatched. Germline loops: CDR1 GTSNPN, CDR2 SVGIG (reference sequence). CDR3 size: 13 residues. CDR3 in amino acids: CAWTGTGVEKLFF. CDR3 DNA sequence: TGTGCCTGGACGGGGACAGGGGTTGAAAAACTGTTTTTT.

The chain employs TRBV7-9 and TRBJ2-5, with 7 positions matching TRBD1. Germline values: CDR1 SEHNR, CDR2 FQNEAQ (reference sequence). With 1 base clipped from V and 6 bases from J, the junction kept 5 bases outside the gene matches. The CDR3 totals 14 residues. The CDR3 loop reads CASSLEGDRKTQYF. Written as DNA, the CDR3 is TGTGCCAGCAGCTTAGAGGGGGACAGAAAGACCCAGTACTTC.

This sequence joins TRBV7-9 and TRBJ2-2, with TRBD1 matching over 7 bases. This CDR3 comprises 15 residues. Per the germline V gene, CDR1 is SEHNR and CDR2 is FQNEAQ (reference sequence). Trimming took 2 bases from V and 4 from J; bases not matched to a gene: 4. CDR3 sequence reads: CASSLPTGVTGELFF. DNA of the CDR3: TGTGCCAGCAGCTTACCCACAGGGGTCACCGGGGAGCTGTTTTTT.

The V call is TRBV18, the J call TRBJ2-7; 12 bases map to TRBD1. With V trimmed by 6 bases and J by 5 bases, 8 bases remained unmatched. CDR1 is KGHSH and CDR2 is LQKENI in the germline V gene. The CDR3 is 15 amino acids. CDR3 bases: TGTGCCAGCTCTCTCCCGGGACAGGGGGCCGACGAGCAGTACTTC. Protein sequence: CASSLPGQGADEQYF.

The chain links TRBV4-2 to TRBJ2-7, with TRBD2 matching 8 bases. The CDR3 runs to 18 residues. Germline V gene sequence: CDR1 LGHNA, CDR2 YNFKEQ. The junction had 16 bases not matched to a gene; V was cut back by 3 bases and J by 3 bases. The CDR3 region is CASSQGVYSGTTSYEQYF. In DNA, the CDR3 is TGTGCCAGCAGCCAGGGGGTTTATAGCGGGACTACTAGCTACGAGCAGTACTTC.